Each of the 28 T cell receptor delta chains below was sequenced from the same sample in a study of gamma-delta T cells after stem cell transplantation. TCRdb re-processed the RT-PCR reads via CATT. The sample has about 1,000 delta-chain clones; 3.5% to 4% are singletons. Material: gamma-delta T cells. The receptors were sampled from a human donor. It is not recorded whose cells these are; they may come from a transplant donor.

On this clone: This is likely an artifact of a read error, given a far larger clone one base away. This sample includes further DNA sequences coding for the same CDR3. V is TRDV2 and J is TRDJ1, with D perhaps matching TRDD3 (5 bases). The CDR3 is made up of 14 amino acids. CDR1 is GEAIGNYY and CDR2 is EKD in the germline V gene. CDR3 protein: CACDTVGNTDKLIF. The CDR3 coding sequence is TGTGCCTGTGACACCGTGGGGAACACCGATAAGCTCATCTTT.

This clone ranks as large. This chain joins TRDV2 and TRDJ1, with TRDD3 matching over 10 bases. The CDR3 runs to 20 residues. The germline V gene encodes CDR1 GEAIGNYY and CDR2 EKD. Losses at the gene ends were 0 bases for V and 0 bases for J; bases not matched to a gene: 15. The CDR3 nucleotides are TGTGCCTGTGACACCGTCGGATCTTTGGGGGATACCCGGTACACCGATAAACTCATCTTT. It codes for CACDTVGSLGDTRYTDKLIF.

A few counts support this clone. It is likely a read error: a sequence one base away is far more abundant. This CDR3 is also generated by other DNA sequences in the sample. The chain has TRDV2 and TRDJ1, with TRDD3 matching 9 bases. The CDR3 is 21 amino acids. Germline lookup yields CDR1 GEAIGNYY and CDR2 EKD. V lost 1 base, J lost 2 bases, and 22 bases stayed unmatched. The CDR3 here is CACDTVRGLSSGGSLTDKLIF. In nucleotides, the CDR3 is TGTGCCTGTGACACTGTAAGGGGACTCTCCTCTGGGGGATCCCTTACCGATAAACTCATCTTT.

Concerning this clone: One base separates it from a far larger clone, so it is likely a read error. This CDR3 is also generated by other DNA sequences in the sample. The chain carries TRDV2 and TRDJ3, with a weak D call TRDD3 (6 bases). Looked up from germline, CDR1 is GEAIGNYY and CDR2 is EKD. The V gene lost 1 base and the J gene lost 3 bases, with 15 bases spanning the gap. This CDR3 region has 18 residues. The CDR3 protein is CACDTAGIRDWDTRQMFF. DNA of the CDR3: TGTGCCTGTGACACTGCGGGGATCCGCGACTGGGACACCCGACAGATGTTTTTC.

This clone rates as medium-sized (0.01 to 0.1%). One end of the junction does not line up with germline, which may come from a read error. The V and J genes are TRDV2 and TRDJ1; TRDD3 might be the D (5 bases). The CDR3 length is 15 residues. Per germline, CDR1 GEAIGNYY and CDR2 EKD. The CDR3, as DNA: TGTGCCTGTGACACCGTAATTGGGGAGATGGATAACCTCATCTTT. Its translation: CACDTVIGEMDNLIF.

In regard to this clone: A read error likely explains this, since a far larger clone differs by one base. Other DNA sequences in the same sample also yield this CDR3. The chain links TRDV2 to TRDJ1; tentatively, D is TRDD3 (5 bases). There are 15 residues in the CDR3. CDR1 is GEAIGNYY, CDR2 EKD, per germline. In DNA form, the CDR3 reads TGTGCCTGCGACACCGCGGGGACACCGGGCGATAAACTCATCTTT. Protein sequence: CACDTAGTPGDKLIF.

By frequency in the sample, this clone is medium-sized. This may come from a read error, since a much larger clone is one base off. The same CDR3 arises from other DNA sequences in this sample as well. This chain links TRDV2 with TRDJ1, with 7 bases matching TRDD3. The V segment lost 3 bases and the J segment 4 bases; nucleotides outside the gene matches: 19. The CDR3 is 18 amino acids. Germline V gene data show CDR1 as GEAIGNYY and CDR2 as EKD. CDR3 bases: TGTGCCTGTGACCCGGTACTGGGGACGACGGCCCGTCGCGATAAACTCATCTTT. Its translation: CACDPVLGTTARRDKLIF.

This clone is labeled large. Other nucleotide sequences from this sample produce the same CDR3. This sequence joins TRDV2 and TRDJ1; TRDD3 aligns across 13 bases. There are 24 residues in the CDR3. The germline V gene has CDR1 GEAIGNYY and CDR2 EKD. J lost 4 bases, V lost 1 base, and 29 bases had no gene match. This CDR3 is CACDTISQTFPRTGGYDRDDKLIF. Written as DNA, the CDR3 is TGTGCCTGTGACACGATCTCCCAAACCTTCCCCCGTACTGGGGGATACGATCGGGACGATAAACTCATCTTT.

The chain has TRDV2 and TRDJ1; TRDD3 matches at 7 bases. The V gene's germline CDR1 is GEAIGNYY and CDR2 EKD. The CDR3 is 17 residues long. V lost 3 bases and J lost 1; bases outside the gene matches: 13. The CDR3 bases are TGTGCCTGTGACCCCGCGGAGGCTGGGGGGATCACCGATAAACTCATCTTT. Amino acids: CACDPAEAGGITDKLIF.

As concerns this clone: Since a far larger clone is one base different, this is likely a read error. Other DNA sequences in this sample translate to the same CDR3. The rearrangement joins TRDV2 to TRDJ1; 8 bases match TRDD3. Per the germline V gene, CDR1 is GEAIGNYY and CDR2 is EKD. The CDR3 sequence is 20 residues long. The V segment lost 0 bases and the J segment 6 bases; nucleotides outside the gene matches: 23. In DNA, the CDR3 is TGTGCCTGTGACACCCTTTCTGGGGGACCCCCCCGAGAACACTTCCATAAACTCATCTTT. This gives the protein CACDTLSGGPPREHFHKLIF.

With regard to this clone: The TCRdb record carries a much larger clone's protein, which differs from this DNA's translation at residue 3; a read error is the likely cause, and the protein listed here is the DNA translation. This chain uses TRDV2 with TRDJ1; 8 positions agree with TRDD3. This CDR3 has 16 amino acids. Per germline, CDR1 GEAIGNYY and CDR2 EKD. CDR3 region: CASDTVGDWENDKLIF. As DNA, the CDR3 is TGTGCCAGTGACACCGTGGGGGATTGGGAAAATGACAAACTCATCTTT.

This clone was seen a handful of times. The protein in TCRdb stems from a much larger clone and differs at residue 4 from this DNA's translation, likely a read error; here the protein is translated from the DNA. The V gene is TRDV2, the J gene TRDJ1, with 10 positions matching TRDD3. The CDR3 covers 17 residues. CDR1 and CDR2 (germline): GEAIGNYY, EKD. V dropped 5 bases and J dropped 6; count of bases not matched to a gene: 17. The CDR3 loop is CACAALLGDSGPYKLIF. The CDR3 DNA reads as TGTGCCTGTGCCGCCTTACTGGGGGATTCTGGACCATATAAACTCATCTTT.

Note on this clone: A much larger clone is a single base away; this may be a read error. This chain joins TRDV2 and TRDJ1, with 9 bases matching TRDD3. The CDR3 contains 15 residues. The germline CDR1 and CDR2 sequences are GEAIGNYY and EKD. The CDR3 protein is CACDTVGDTLDNLIF. The CDR3, as DNA: TGTGCCTGTGACACCGTAGGGGATACGCTCGATAACCTCATCTTT.

This clone was counted only a few times. TCRdb assigns this DNA the protein of a much larger clone, which departs from its translation at residue 13; this likely reflects a read error, and the protein shown comes from translating the DNA. This chain joins TRDV2 and TRDJ3; 13 bases are shared with TRDD3. CDR1 and CDR2 (germline): GEAIGNYY, EKD. This CDR3 region has 19 residues. The CDR3 reads CACDTGGYAGSWGTRQMFF. The CDR3 coding sequence is TGTGCCTGTGATACTGGGGGATACGCGGGCTCCTGGGGCACCCGACAGATGTTTTTC.

This clone counts as large. It may be a read error: a sequence one base away is much more abundant. The identical CDR3 is also encoded by other nucleotide sequences in the sample. The gene calls are TRDV2 and TRDJ1, with 8 bases lining up with TRDD3. The CDR3 runs to 20 residues. Germline CDR1 reads GEAIGNYY; CDR2 reads EKD. The V segment lost 0 bases and the J segment 10 bases; nucleotides outside the gene matches: 27. The CDR3 nucleotides read TGTGCCTGTGACACCCTCTCTGGGGGACCCCCCCGAGAACACTTCCATACACTCATCTTT. Encoded protein: CACDTLSGGPPREHFHTLIF.

Comment on this clone: A much bigger clone sits one base away, suggesting this may be a read error. V usage is TRDV2 and J usage is TRDJ1; 7 bases agree with TRDD3. Germline V CDR1 and CDR2: GEAIGNYY, EKD. V dropped 1 base and J dropped 1; count of bases not matched to a gene: 8. The CDR3 is made up of 16 amino acids. The CDR3 region has the DNA TGTGCCTGTGACACGCTGGGGGGATTGGCCACCGATAAACTCATCTTT. It specifies CACDTLGGLATDKLIF.

This clone appeared a few times. TCRdb assigns this DNA the protein of a much larger clone, which departs from its translation at residue 3; this likely reflects a read error, and the protein shown comes from translating the DNA. This sequence joins TRDV2 and TRDJ1, with 8 bases identical to TRDD3. This CDR3 comprises 17 residues. CDR1 is GEAIGNYY, CDR2 EKD, per germline. CDR3 in amino acids: CARDTVGLGGNTDKLIF. CDR3 coding DNA: TGTGCCCGTGACACCGTCGGACTGGGGGGAAACACCGATAAACTCATCTTT.

Notes on this clone: A far larger clone lies a single base away; this is likely a read error. Other DNA sequences in this specimen translate into the identical CDR3. The genes are TRDV2 and TRDJ1, with 12 positions matching TRDD3. Germline CDR1 reads GEAIGNYY; CDR2 reads EKD. CDR3 length equals 16 residues. Germline trimming cut 7 bases from V and 3 bases from J; bases unmatched to any gene: 11. The CDR3 region has the DNA TGTGCCTGCGACGCCTTACTGGGGGATACTGCCGATAAACTCATCTTT. The encoded protein is CACDALLGDTADKLIF.

This clone is hyperexpanded by share. This same CDR3 is encoded by further DNA sequences in the sample. The chain has TRDV2 and TRDJ3, with 12 bases that match TRDD3. Per germline, CDR1 GEAIGNYY and CDR2 EKD. The junction had 12 bases not matched to a gene; V was cut back by 0 bases and J by 7 bases. There are 20 residues in the CDR3. The CDR3: CACDTADLGDTHKDTRQMFF. The DNA of the CDR3 is TGTGCCTGTGACACCGCAGACCTGGGGGATACGCATAAAGACACCCGACAGATGTTTTTC.

This clone turned up a few times. The mismatch at residue 9 between this DNA's translation and the TCRdb protein of a much larger clone likely reflects a read error; the protein shown is translated from the DNA. The gene calls are TRDV2 and TRDJ1; D unclear. CDR3 length: 21 amino acids. Trimming cost V 0 bases and J 0 bases, with 28 bases left between them. Germline CDR1 and CDR2: GEAIGNYY and EKD. CDR3 DNA: TGTGCCTGTGACACCCTCCCCGTTAAGAGTGGGTGGAAACGCCACACCGATAAACTCATCTTT. Its translation is CACDTLPVKSGWKRHTDKLIF.

To note about this clone: TCRdb's listed protein matches a much larger clone and diverges from this DNA's translation at residue 9, likely through a read error; the protein shown comes from the DNA. The genes are TRDV2 and TRDJ1; 7 bases fit TRDD2. Germline-derived CDR1 and CDR2 are GEAIGNYY and EKD. This CDR3 is 18 amino acids long. The junction had 12 bases not matched to a gene; V was cut back by 0 bases and J by 0 bases. The CDR3 spells CACDTLSYPTTYTDKLIF. The CDR3, as DNA: TGTGCCTGTGACACCCTTTCCTACCCGACTACCTACACCGATAAACTCATCTTT.

Turning to this clone: The protein TCRdb gives is from a much larger clone and does not agree with this DNA's translation at residue 11, likely a read error; the protein shown here comes from the DNA. The V call is TRDV2, the J call TRDJ1, with D possibly TRDD3 on 5 matching bases. Trimming pared 0 bases from V and 7 bases from J, leaving 17 bases between. This CDR3 has 15 residues. Germline assignment: CDR1 GEAIGNYY and CDR2 EKD. CDR3 amino acids: CACDTAGTPGGKLIF. Written as DNA, the CDR3 is TGTGCCTGTGACACCGCGGGGACACCGGGCGGTAAACTCATCTTT.

This clone was seen more than once but under ten times. The mismatch at residue 16 between this DNA's translation and the TCRdb protein of a much larger clone likely reflects a read error; the protein shown is translated from the DNA. V gene TRDV2 combines with J gene TRDJ1; 10 bases agree with TRDD3. The CDR3 length is 17 residues. Germline V CDR1 and CDR2: GEAIGNYY, EKD. The chain's CDR3 is CACDSLTGGLGPDKLTF. The CDR3 nucleotides read TGTGCCTGTGACTCTCTTACTGGGGGATTGGGCCCCGATAAACTCACCTTT.

Points on this clone: TCRdb records a much larger clone's protein for this DNA, with a difference at residue 11 that likely arises from a read error; the protein given is the translation of the DNA. The chain recombines TRDV2 with TRDJ1, with 8 positions matching TRDD3. Losses at the gene ends were 0 bases for V and 1 base for J; bases not matched to a gene: 9. CDR3 length: 17 amino acids. From germline, CDR1 is GEAIGNYY and CDR2 EKD. The CDR3: CACDTVGLGGTTDKLIF. CDR3 DNA: TGTGCCTGTGACACCGTCGGACTGGGGGGAACCACCGATAAACTCATCTTT.

A note on this clone: One end of the junction fails to match germline, which may point to a read error. The same CDR3 also results from other DNA sequences found in this sample. The chain employs TRDV2 and TRDJ2; D remains ambiguous. The CDR3 runs 23 residues. Looked up from germline, CDR1 is GEAIGNYY and CDR2 is EKD. CDR3 in DNA: TGTGCCTGTGACACAATACACGGTAGCGGTTTTTTGGGTGACCAGGCTTTGGCAGCACAACTCTTCTTT. Translation: CACDTIHGSGFLGDQALAAQLFF.

With regard to this clone: It is likely a read error: a sequence one base away is far more abundant. V is TRDV2 and J is TRDJ1, with TRDD3 matching over 12 bases. Germline CDR1 is GEAIGNYY and CDR2 is EKD. The trim removed 0 bases at V and 0 bases at J, leaving 10 bases unmatched. There are 19 residues in the CDR3. The CDR3 region is CACDTVSTGGYTDTDKLIF. CDR3 nucleotide sequence: TGTGCCTGTGACACCGTGAGCACTGGGGGATACACGGACACCGATAAACTCATCTTT.

There are a few counts of this clone. The likely explanation is a read error, given a far larger clone one base away. The same CDR3 also results from other DNA sequences found in this sample. The chain carries TRDV2 and TRDJ1, with a tentative D call TRDD3 (6 bases). The length of the CDR3 is 17 residues. Between the trimmed V and J ends, which lost 1 base and 0 bases, there was a span of 17 bases. Per the germline V gene, CDR1 is GEAIGNYY and CDR2 is EKD. The CDR3 loop reads CACDTLGDKRDTDKLIF. The CDR3 DNA is TGTGCCTGTGACACACTGGGAGATAAACGGGACACCGATAAACTCATCTTT.

This clone was counted a few times. A read error likely explains why the TCRdb protein, taken from a much larger clone, differs from this DNA's translation at residue 4; the protein shown is translated from the DNA. The chain has TRDV2 and TRDJ1, with D possibly being TRDD3 (5 bases). This CDR3 has 16 amino acids. Germline loops: CDR1 GEAIGNYY, CDR2 EKD. CDR3 sequence: CACGTGFGGFTDKLIF. DNA of the CDR3: TGTGCCTGTGGCACCGGTTTCGGGGGGTTCACCGATAAACTCATCTTT.